This T cell receptor (beta chain) stems from a study of coeliac disease (dated by TCRdb to between 2021 and 2024). For context, the study as a whole: Each coeliac patient was placed into one of three groups: newly diagnosed active disease, refractory coeliac disease type I, or disease controlled by a gluten-free diet. TRB sequencing succeeded for samples from roughly 26 subjects, including roughly 23 paired bulk unsorted intraepithelial and lamina propria cell samples. The study set out to describe the TR repertoires of small intestinal T cells in active coeliac disease, refractory type I coeliac disease, and coeliac disease treated with a gluten-free diet. Next-generation sequencing of rearranged TRB and TRG CDR3 regions was used on small intestinal lymphocyte fractions taken from coeliac and non-coeliac patients. Because high-resolution HLA typing was not available, biased TRBV7-2 usage was examined as a proof of principle. A total of about 30 patients took part in the full study: about 22 had serologically confirmed coeliac disease and 8 were controls with non-small intestinal disorders.

Cells were frozen in liquid nitrogen in DMSO/FBS as aliquots of 400,000 to 550,000 cells, with a single aliquot from each fraction going to sequencing. Every one of the 30 study patients had an endoscopy and a small intestinal biopsy. Once intraepithelial cells had been isolated, the leftover biopsy tissue was digested with collagenase to release lamina propria cells. Genomic DNA was extracted from frozen unsorted cell fractions with the Qiagen DNeasy blood extraction kit. Here is what the overall study found, with its caveats: TRB repertoires were mostly private, with most amino acid sequences found in only one sample, and V-gene usage showed no significant difference between disease groups. Separating intraepithelial cells from lamina propria cells did not give high-purity fractions, so cross-contamination between the two compartments may have occurred. Published gliadin-specific TRB sequences were detected in about 45% of the 18 coeliac lamina propria samples but in only 1 of 6 controls. In the authors' view, the approach was unsuitable for unbiased detection of gliadin-specific T cells, since gliadin-specific T cells are scarce and rarely shared between patients. Active coeliac intraepithelial and lamina propria samples had lower TRB and TRG repertoire clonality than controls, suggesting that diverse T cells were recruited.

With respect to this clone: The clone's antigen remains unknown. No much larger clonotype is one base removed from it; base qualities were not supplied.

The CDR3 runs 15 residues from the cysteine to the phenylalanine. Here the CDR3 DNA is all that survives: 45 bases in frame from base 1. CDR1 and CDR2 (MDHEN, SYDVKM) derive from the germline V gene. For this chain, trimming is 8 bases at the V end and 2 bases at the J end, and the number of junction bases without a gene match is 9. The library was prepared using the immunoSEQ multiplex PCR assay. The TR loci underwent multiplexed PCR amplification, with J gene segments targeted by reverse primers and V gene segments targeted by forward primers. The amplified CDR3 regions were sequenced using the Illumina HiSeq System. Per the authors' processing: Closely related reads were merged with a nearest-neighbour algorithm so that PCR and sequencing errors were removed and data were collapsed into unique sequences. Each repertoire was summarised by clonality and by T cell density, with T cell density defined as TR molecules per amount of genomic DNA input. Public TRs were defined as CDR3 amino acid sequences in at least 80% of unsorted samples, then tested for differential abundance between coeliac and control samples. Every lamina propria sample was searched for matches to a list of fewer than 250 published gliadin-specific TRB sequences. Differences in clonality and density between disease groups were tested by Kruskal-Wallis tests, followed by Dunn post-tests. The clones in this table, taken by TCRdb from immuneACCESS, are in-frame only. Not every clone is retained; where verified, under half of the shortfall comes from an unresolved V gene, and the cause of the rest is unknown. The V and J calls and the clone size are those of that table, but D and trimming were determined from the DNA. This sample has 4,000 to 5,500 clones in its table, and around 67% of those were observed once. The ten biggest clones cover 6.3% of the sample.

The material sequenced was lymphocytes from the gut lamina propria. The sample's cell subset or site, from its label and the paper: lamina propria cell (LPC) fraction of small intestinal biopsy. The chain is made from TRBV28 and TRBJ2-7, and TRBD1 matches 10 of the central bases. This TCR came from a man aged 18 to 30 with celiac disease on a gluten-free diet. Here is the DNA: TGTGCCAGCCTCACCGGGACAGGGGTACCCTACGAGCAGTACTTC. Its protein is CASLTGTGVPYEQYF.